This T cell receptor (beta chain) stems from a study of blood T cell repertoires in COVID-19 (dated by TCRdb to 2018 to 2021). In terms of the full investigation: Collaborator samples came from the United States, Italy and Spain and covered acute and convalescent phases of COVID-19. The material from the prospective study consisted of cDNA or gDNA derived from T cells, B-cell-depleted T cells, or PBMCs. Deeply sampled blood TCRbeta repertoires from subjects exposed to, actively infected with, or recovered from COVID-19 were included in the dataset. The repertoires were released in a freely available public database intended as a resource for research on the immune response to SARS-CoV-2. Samples came from the ongoing ImmuneRACE study (first 160 participants) plus 1,254 subjects from 6 global collaborators. Nearly every sample came with metadata listing a de-identified subject ID, COVID-19 status, age in years and sex. HLA class I and class II types, where available, came from metadata supplied by the sample provider rather than from assay-based typing. Overall results and qualifications from the work: How much clinical and demographic metadata was included differed by source and by participant, and the metadata was provided uncurated.

TCRbeta CDR3 regions were amplified from genomic DNA by means of the immunoSEQ Assay, a bias-controlled multiplex PCR. The original pipeline was this. Nucleated cell counts per sample were estimated from amplification of reference gene primers within the assay. To quantify the absolute abundance of each unique TCRbeta CDR3 rearrangement, sequence reads were collapsed and filtered. Productive Simpson clonality was computed per sample as the square root of Simpson's diversity index over productive rearrangements. This immuneACCESS table, as held by TCRdb, lists in-frame sequences with V and J called but not all clones. Of the missing ones, under half trace to an unresolved V gene in checked studies; the others have no known cause. The DNA was the basis for D and trimming; V, J and clone size are from that table. This sample has roughly 76,000 clones in its table, and approximately 88% of those were observed once. In total, the top ten clones hold 6.5% to 9.5% of the sample.

The collaborating institutions used their own protocols to collect whole blood in K2EDTA tubes. Collaborator samples were shipped for TCRbeta analysis as frozen whole blood, isolated PBMCs, or DNA extracted from either sample type. A remark on this clone: What this receptor recognizes is not known. Base qualities are not at hand, and no much larger clone is one base apart.

The CDR1 and CDR2 encoded by the germline V gene (reference sequence) are SSHAT and FNYEAQ. The CDR3 spans 14 residues, from the cysteine through the phenylalanine. CDR3 DNA only is kept here, 42 bases in frame from base 1. Trimmed from V: 4 bases; trimmed from J: 4 bases; junction bases lacking a gene match: 6. The chain is encoded by TRBV7-7 joined to TRBJ2-7, and 8 bases in between align with TRBD1. Sequenced input: peripheral blood. The receptor was isolated from a man under 40 with acute or convalescent COVID-19. The CDR3 protein is CASSWGTGEYEQYF. Read as DNA, the sequence is TGTGCCAGCAGCTGGGGGACAGGCGAGTACGAGCAGTACTTC. The variable domain in full, with residues beyond the CDR3 obtained from the reference TRBV7-7 and TRBJ2-7 genes, is GAGVSQSPRYKVTKRGQDVTLRCDPISSHATLYWYQQALGQGPEFLTYFNYEAQPDKSGLPSDRFSAERPEGSISTLTIQRTEQRDSAMYRCASSWGTGEYEQYFGPGTRLTVT.